One sample yielded the 18 T cell receptor beta chains listed below, sequenced in a study of vaccination effects on CD4 cells after COVID-19. Before sequencing took place, the ViraFEST assay used viral peptide pools to expand antigen-specific CD4+ T cells. CD4+ T cells were isolated after 10 days of culture. Negative nucleocapsid antibody tests before and after vaccination confirmed no previous SARS-CoV-2 infection. Assay used: immunoSEQ multiplex PCR; TCRdb lists only in-frame clones, some missing. The repertoire has fewer than 65,000 clones, 60% to 80% of them found once; the top ten carry less than 4%. Antigens for these TCRs are unknown. This material consisted of CD4+ T cells from PBMCs cultured with HCoV-OC43 spike peptides, taken before COVID-19 vaccination. Described subset: HCoV-OC43 spike overlapping peptide pool stimulation. Receptor source: a human donor who received a COVID-19 vaccine.

This chain joins TRBV7-3 and TRBJ2-3; the D gene is possibly TRBD2 (7 bases). V was shortened by 5 bases and J by 0 bases, with 15 bases between the two germline ends. The CDR3 loop spans 16 amino acids. Germline V lookup: CDR1 SGHTA, CDR2 FQGTGA. This CDR3 is CASSRGRGGSTDTQYF. DNA for the CDR3: TGTGCCAGCAGCCGTGGGAGGGGGGGAAGCACAGATACGCAGTATTTT.

The genes are TRBV7-2 and TRBJ2-1; 7 bases line up with TRBD2. This CDR3 is built from 16 residues. With 6 bases clipped from V and 4 bases from J, the junction kept 12 bases outside the gene matches. Germline V CDR1 and CDR2: SGHTA, FQGNSA. CDR3 coding DNA: TGTGCCAGCAGTTCAGTTAGTGGGGGGGGGTACAATGAGCAGTTCTTC. Protein product: CASSSVSGGGYNEQFF.

The rearrangement joins TRBV2 to TRBJ1-2; tentative D call: TRBD1 (6 bases). CDR1 and CDR2 (germline): SNHLY, FYNNEI. The CDR3 extends over 14 amino acids. Trimming took off 2 bases at V and 4 bases at J, with 11 bases between the two ends. DNA of the CDR3: TGTGCCAGCAGTGAATTGGGGGCGGGCTATGGCTACACCTTC. Translating it yields CASSELGAGYGYTF.

The chain employs TRBV6-5 and TRBJ2-7; perhaps TRBD1 as D (6 bases). CDR3 length: 12 residues. The germline V gene encodes CDR1 MNHEY and CDR2 SVGAGI. Between the trimmed V and J ends, which lost 5 bases and 6 bases, there was a span of 11 bases. CDR3 nucleotide sequence: TGTGCCAGCAGTCTACAGGGACGCGAGCAGTACGTC. Translation: CASSLQGREQYV.

The V and J genes are TRBV15 and TRBJ1-6; tentatively, D is TRBD1 (6 bases). Germline V lookup: CDR1 LNHNV, CDR2 YYDKDF (reference sequence). The CDR3 has 18 amino acids. Trimming stripped 0 bases from V and 9 bases from J, with 21 bases between. As DNA, the CDR3 is TGTGCCACCAGCAGAGAGTCAGGGGATCGGGCCGTGAGTTCACCCCTCCACTTT. This codes for CATSRESGDRAVSSPLHF.

The J gene is TRBJ2-5, the V gene TRBV7-9; TRBD2 matches at 14 bases. Germline V gives CDR1 SEHNR, CDR2 FQNEAQ (reference sequence). The CDR3 loop spans 16 amino acids. J was trimmed by 5 bases and V by 5 bases; bases with no gene match: 7. CDR3 amino acids: CASSPRLAGGPETQYF. CDR3 nucleotides: TGTGCCAGCAGCCCCCGACTAGCGGGGGGGCCTGAGACCCAGTACTTC.

The V call is TRBV6-1, the J call TRBJ1-2, with D hard to call. The germline gives CDR1 MNHNS, CDR2 SASEGT. The V and J ends lost 3 bases and 8 bases respectively, with 10 bases between them. The CDR3 totals 12 residues. CDR3 amino acids: CASSDSFGGYTF. The CDR3 DNA sequence: TGTGCCAGCAGTGATAGCTTCGGCGGCTACACCTTC.

The V call is TRBV14, the J call TRBJ1-6; D may be TRBD1 (5 bases). Between the trimmed V and J ends, which lost 5 bases and 7 bases, there was a span of 18 bases. The length of the CDR3 is 16 residues. Per the germline V gene, CDR1 is SGHDN and CDR2 is FVKESK. CDR3 sequence: CASSITGAMGNSPLHF. The CDR3 DNA sequence: TGTGCCAGCAGCATCACAGGCGCCATGGGGAATTCACCCCTCCACTTT.

Only one count was recorded for this clone. J is TRBJ1-4 and V is TRBV6-1; no definite D call. Looked up from germline, CDR1 is MNHNS and CDR2 is SASEGT. CDR3 length: 13 amino acids. Between the trimmed V and J ends, which lost 2 bases and 4 bases, there was a span of 5 bases. CDR3 region: CASSEIYNEKLFF. In DNA form, the CDR3 reads TGTGCCAGCAGTGAAATATATAATGAAAAACTGTTTTTT.

The chain combines TRBV10-1 with TRBJ1-5; 7 bases are shared with TRBD1. Germline-derived CDR1 and CDR2 are WNHNN and SYGVQD (reference sequence). This CDR3 contains 14 residues. Losses at the gene ends were 5 bases for V and 6 bases for J; bases not matched to a gene: 7. CDR3 loop: CASSNDRVAQPQHF. DNA for the CDR3: TGCGCCAGCAGTAATGACAGGGTCGCTCAGCCCCAGCATTTT.

This chain connects TRBV19 to TRBJ1-5, with a tentative D call TRBD1 (5 bases). The V and J ends lost 7 bases and 7 bases respectively, with 14 bases between them. Germline loops: CDR1 LNHDA, CDR2 SQIVND (reference sequence). The CDR3 loop spans 13 amino acids. CDR3 bases: TGTGCCAGTAATGACAGAAAAAGACAGCCCCAGCATTTT. Its protein is CASNDRKRQPQHF.

The chain uses TRBV7-3 and TRBJ1-5, with 7 bases aligning to TRBD1. The germline CDR1 and CDR2 sequences are SGHTA and FQGTGA. The CDR3 is made up of 17 amino acids. Trimming removed 4 bases from V and 3 bases from J; junction bases left unmatched: 12. The CDR3: CASSSTPTGTVNQPQHF. CDR3 coding DNA: TGTGCCAGCAGCTCGACCCCTACCGGGACAGTCAATCAGCCCCAGCATTTT.

This chain uses TRBV28 with TRBJ1-4; D not resolved. The V and J ends lost 5 bases and 8 bases respectively, with 21 bases between them. There are 16 residues in the CDR3. Germline V CDR1 and CDR2: MDHEN, SYDVKM. The CDR3 nucleotides read TGTGCCAGCAGTCCGCAATGGCGTTCGAATCAAGAAAAACTGTTTTTT. It yields the protein CASSPQWRSNQEKLFF.

In this sample, this clone turned up once. The chain couples TRBV9 to TRBJ1-2; D not resolved. Germline assignment: CDR1 SGDLS and CDR2 YYNGEE. V lost 3 bases, J lost 8 bases, and 17 bases lay in between. The CDR3 sequence is 14 residues long. CDR3 bases: TGTGCCAGCAGCGCGGACGTCGGCTACGGGGGCTACACCTTC. It translates to CASSADVGYGGYTF.

V gene TRBV19 combines with J gene TRBJ2-6, with 10 bases aligning to TRBD1. V shed 9 bases and J 2 bases; nucleotides not matched to a gene: 10. CDR3 length equals 17 residues. Germline loops: CDR1 LNHDA, CDR2 SQIVND (reference sequence). For the CDR3, the DNA is TGTGCCAGCTGGAGGGGACAGGGGACGACTGGGGCCAACGTCCTGACTTTC. It yields the protein CASWRGQGTTGANVLTF. The full variable domain, in which reference TRBV19 and TRBJ2-6 provide the parts outside the CDR3, is DGGITQSPKYLFRKEGQNVTLSCEQNLNHDAMYWYRQDPGQGLRLIYYSQIVNDFQKGDIAEGYSVSREKKESFPLTVTSAQKNPTAFYLCASWRGQGTTGANVLTFGAGSRLTVL.

V usage is TRBV7-3 and J usage is TRBJ1-2; TRBD1 matches 8 bases. The CDR3 loop spans 12 amino acids. With 5 bases clipped from V and 8 bases from J, the junction kept 4 bases outside the gene matches. CDR1 and CDR2 from the germline V gene are SGHTA and FQGTGA. CDR3 loop: CASSKTGVGYTF. The CDR3 DNA follows: TGTGCCAGCAGCAAGACAGGGGTCGGCTACACCTTC.

This clone came up a few times. V gene TRBV7-2 combines with J gene TRBJ2-1, with unresolved D. The V and J ends lost 0 bases and 7 bases respectively, with 10 bases between them. The CDR3 is made up of 14 amino acids. Per germline, CDR1 SGHTA and CDR2 FQGNSA. The CDR3 bases are TGTGCCAGCAGCTTAGCGACCCCCAGAAATGAGCAGTTCTTC. Its translation: CASSLATPRNEQFF. Together with reference TRBV7-2 and TRBJ2-1, the CDR3 gives the full variable domain: GAGVSQSPSNKVTEKGKDVELRCDPISGHTALYWYRQSLGQGLEFLIYFQGNSAPDKSGLPSDRFSAERTGGSVSTLTIQRTQQEDSAVYLCASSLATPRNEQFFGPGTRLTVL.

The chain is built from TRBV29-1 and TRBJ1-3; D is ambiguous. The CDR3 runs to 15 residues. V was trimmed by 3 bases and J by 0 bases, leaving 12 bases between them. Germline V CDR1 and CDR2: SQVTM, ANQGSEA. The CDR3 sequence: CSVDRRGRSGNTIYF. The CDR3, as DNA: TGCAGCGTTGACCGGAGAGGGCGCTCTGGAAACACCATATATTTT.